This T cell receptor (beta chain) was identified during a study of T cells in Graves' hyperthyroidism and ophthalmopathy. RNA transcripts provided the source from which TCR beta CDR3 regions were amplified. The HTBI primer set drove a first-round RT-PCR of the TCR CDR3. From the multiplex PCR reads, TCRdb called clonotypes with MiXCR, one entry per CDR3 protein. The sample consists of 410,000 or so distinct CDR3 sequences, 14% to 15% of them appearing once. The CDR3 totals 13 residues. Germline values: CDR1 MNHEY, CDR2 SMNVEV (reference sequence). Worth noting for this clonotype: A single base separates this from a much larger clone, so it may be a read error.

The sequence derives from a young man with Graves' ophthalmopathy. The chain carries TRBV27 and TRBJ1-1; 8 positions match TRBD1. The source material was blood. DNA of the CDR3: TGTGCCAACAGTTTATTGGGTGGGACAGGAGCTTTCTTT. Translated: CANSLLGGTGAFF.